This T cell receptor (beta chain) derives from a study of blood T cell repertoires in COVID-19. Whole-study context: Samples came from the United States, Italy and Spain, spanning acute and convalescent COVID-19. Sources were T cells, B-cell-depleted T cells, or PBMCs; the material itself was cDNA or gDNA.

Authors' processing steps: Counts of nucleated cells, estimated from reference gene primer amplification, were obtained. Profiled with immunoSEQ multiplex PCR; TCRdb holds only in-frame clones, not every one. V, J and clone size derive from that table, while D and trimming were established from the DNA sequence. This sample has about 130,000 clones, with 75% to 90% found just once. Germline V gene sequence: CDR1 SGHKS, CDR2 YYEKEE (reference sequence). This CDR3 has 15 amino acids. V was cut by 2 bases and J by 5 bases, with 16 bases left in between. The V call is TRBV5-5, the J call TRBJ2-5; D unclear. This TCR derives from a human donor in a cohort sampled during active COVID-19. Sample: peripheral blood. As DNA, the CDR3 is TGTGCCAGCAGCTTTCTAGGAAACAACATGGAGACCCAGTACTTC. Translation gives CASSFLGNNMETQYF. Combining the CDR3 with reference TRBV5-5 and TRBJ2-5 gives the whole variable domain DAGVTQSPTHLIKTRGQQVTLRCSPISGHKSVSWYQQVLGQGPQFIFQYYEKEERGRGNFPDRFSARQFPNYSSELNVNALLLGDSALYLCASSFLGNNMETQYFGPGTRLLVL.